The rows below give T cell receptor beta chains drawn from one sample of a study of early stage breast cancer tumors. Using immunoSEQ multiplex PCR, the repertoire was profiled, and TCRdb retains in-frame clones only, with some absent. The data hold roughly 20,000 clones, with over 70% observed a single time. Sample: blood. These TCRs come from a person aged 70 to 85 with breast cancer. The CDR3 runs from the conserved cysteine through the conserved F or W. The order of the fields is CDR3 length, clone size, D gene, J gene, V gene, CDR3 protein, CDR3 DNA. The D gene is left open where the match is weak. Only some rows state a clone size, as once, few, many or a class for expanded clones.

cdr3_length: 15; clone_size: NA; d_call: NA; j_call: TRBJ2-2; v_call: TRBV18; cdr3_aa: CASSPRGSSAGELFF; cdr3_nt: TGTGCCAGCTCACCACGGGGGTCTAGCGCCGGGGAGCTGTTTTTT
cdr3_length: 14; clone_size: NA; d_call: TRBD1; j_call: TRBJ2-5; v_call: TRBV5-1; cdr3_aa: CASSYWTGQETQYF; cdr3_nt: TGCGCCAGCAGCTACTGGACAGGGCAAGAGACCCAGTACTTC
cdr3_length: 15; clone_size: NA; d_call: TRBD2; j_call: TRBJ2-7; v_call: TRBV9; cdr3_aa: CASSDLAGGPNEQYF; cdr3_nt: TGTGCCAGCAGCGACCTAGCGGGGGGGCCGAACGAGCAGTACTTC
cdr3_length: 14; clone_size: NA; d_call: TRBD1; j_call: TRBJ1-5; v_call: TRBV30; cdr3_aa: CAWSQGQRNQPQHF; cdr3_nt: TGTGCCTGGAGTCAGGGACAGAGAAATCAGCCCCAGCATTTT
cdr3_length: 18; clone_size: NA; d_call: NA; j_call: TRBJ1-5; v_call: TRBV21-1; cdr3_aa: CASSTRDRDLRGNQPQHF; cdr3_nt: TGTGCCAGCAGCACCCGGGACAGGGATCTTAGGGGGAATCAGCCCCAGCATTTT
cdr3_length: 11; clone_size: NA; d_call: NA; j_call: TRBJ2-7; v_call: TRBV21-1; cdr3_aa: CGGGPFYEQYF; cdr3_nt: TGTGGGGGGGGGCCGTTTTACGAGCAGTACTTC
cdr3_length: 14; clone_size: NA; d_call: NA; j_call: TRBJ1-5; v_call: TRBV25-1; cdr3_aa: CASSEYNSNQPQHF; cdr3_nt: TGTGCCAGCAGTGAATATAATAGCAATCAGCCCCAGCATTTT
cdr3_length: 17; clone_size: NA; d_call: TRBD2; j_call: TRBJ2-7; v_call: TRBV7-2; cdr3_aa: CASSLAGGASQYYEQYF; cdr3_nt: TGTGCCAGCAGCTTAGCCGGGGGGGCTTCTCAATATTACGAGCAGTACTTC
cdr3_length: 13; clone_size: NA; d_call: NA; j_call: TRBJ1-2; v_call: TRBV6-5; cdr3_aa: CASSYYTGYGYTF; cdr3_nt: TGTGCCAGCAGTTACTATACCGGCTATGGCTACACCTTC
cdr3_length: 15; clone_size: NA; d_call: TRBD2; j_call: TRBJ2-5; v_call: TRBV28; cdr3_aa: CASSTQRGGGETQYF; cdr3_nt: TGTGCCAGCAGTACCCAGCGGGGGGGCGGGGAGACCCAGTACTTC
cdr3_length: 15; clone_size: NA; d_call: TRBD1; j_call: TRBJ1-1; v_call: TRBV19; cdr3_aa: CASSIGGQANTEAFF; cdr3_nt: TGTGCCAGTAGTATCGGGGGACAGGCGAACACTGAAGCTTTCTTT
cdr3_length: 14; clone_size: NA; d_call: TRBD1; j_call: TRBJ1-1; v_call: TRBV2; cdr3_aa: CASRADRVNTEAFF; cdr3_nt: TGTGCCAGCAGAGCGGACAGGGTGAACACTGAAGCTTTCTTT
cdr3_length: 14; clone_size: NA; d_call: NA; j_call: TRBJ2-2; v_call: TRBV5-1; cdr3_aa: CASSLAGDAGELFF; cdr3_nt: TGCGCCAGCAGCTTGGCAGGGGACGCCGGGGAGCTGTTTTTT
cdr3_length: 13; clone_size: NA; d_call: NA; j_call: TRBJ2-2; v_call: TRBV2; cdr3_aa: CASRPTGPGELFF; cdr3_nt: TGTGCCAGCAGACCCACAGGGCCCGGGGAGCTGTTTTTT
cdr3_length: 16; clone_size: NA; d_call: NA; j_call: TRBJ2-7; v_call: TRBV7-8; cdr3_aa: CASSTRMRQGTYEQYF; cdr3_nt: TGTGCCAGCAGCACCCGCATGAGGCAGGGGACCTACGAGCAGTACTTC
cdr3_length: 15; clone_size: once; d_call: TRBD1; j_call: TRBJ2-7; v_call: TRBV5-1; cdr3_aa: CASSHWTGEAYEQYF; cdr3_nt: TGCGCCAGCAGCCACTGGACAGGGGAGGCCTACGAGCAGTACTTC
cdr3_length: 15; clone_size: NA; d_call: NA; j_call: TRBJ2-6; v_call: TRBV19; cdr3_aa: CASSIAGAGANVLTF; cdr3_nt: TGTGCCAGTAGTATTGCAGGGGCTGGGGCCAACGTCCTGACTTTC
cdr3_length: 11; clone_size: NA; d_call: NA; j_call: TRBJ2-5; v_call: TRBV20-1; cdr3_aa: CSASPTGTQYF; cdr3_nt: TGCAGTGCTAGCCCTACAGGGACCCAGTACTTC
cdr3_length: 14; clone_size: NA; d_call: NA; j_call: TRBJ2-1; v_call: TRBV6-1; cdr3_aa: CASSGPAAYNEQFF; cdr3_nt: TGTGCCAGCAGTGGCCCAGCGGCATACAATGAGCAGTTCTTC
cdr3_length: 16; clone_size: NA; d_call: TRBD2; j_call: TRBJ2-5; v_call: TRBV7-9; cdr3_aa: CASSSQTSAGGETQYF; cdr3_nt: TGTGCCAGCAGCTCTCAGACTAGCGCCGGAGGAGAGACCCAGTACTTC
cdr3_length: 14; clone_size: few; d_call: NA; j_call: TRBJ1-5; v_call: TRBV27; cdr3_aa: CASRDSGGNQPQHF; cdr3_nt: TGTGCCTCCCGGGATTCAGGGGGCAATCAGCCCCAGCATTTT
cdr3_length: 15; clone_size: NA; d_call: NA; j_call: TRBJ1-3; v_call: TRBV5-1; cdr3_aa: CASSSGGGSGNTIYF; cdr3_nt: TGCGCCAGCAGCTCCGGGGGGGGCTCTGGAAACACCATATATTTT
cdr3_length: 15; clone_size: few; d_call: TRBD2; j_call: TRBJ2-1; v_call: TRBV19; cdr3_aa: CASSRTSGGYNEQFF; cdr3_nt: TGTGCCAGTAGTAGGACTAGCGGGGGCTACAATGAGCAGTTCTTC
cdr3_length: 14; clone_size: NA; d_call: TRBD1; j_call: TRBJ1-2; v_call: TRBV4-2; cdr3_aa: CASSQGTGEDGYTF; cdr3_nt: TGTGCCAGCAGCCAAGGGACAGGGGAGGATGGCTACACCTTC
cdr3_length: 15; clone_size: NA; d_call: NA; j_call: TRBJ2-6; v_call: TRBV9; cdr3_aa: CASSVSLSGANVLTF; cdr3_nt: TGTGCCAGCAGCGTTAGCTTGTCTGGGGCCAACGTCCTGACTTTC
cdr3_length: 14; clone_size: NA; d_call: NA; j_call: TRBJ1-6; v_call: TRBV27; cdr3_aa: CASKSLDMNSPLHF; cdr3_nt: TGTGCCAGCAAGTCCTTGGACATGAATTCACCCCTCCACTTT
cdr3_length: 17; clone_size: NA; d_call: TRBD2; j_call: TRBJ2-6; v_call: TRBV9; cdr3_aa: CASSVTGTSSGANVLTF; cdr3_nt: TGTGCCAGCAGCGTCACCGGGACTAGCTCTGGGGCCAACGTCCTGACTTTC
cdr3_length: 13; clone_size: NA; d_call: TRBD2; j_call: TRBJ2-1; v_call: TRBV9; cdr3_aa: CASSVSGGNEQFF; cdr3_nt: TGTGCCAGCAGCGTCAGCGGGGGCAATGAGCAGTTCTTC
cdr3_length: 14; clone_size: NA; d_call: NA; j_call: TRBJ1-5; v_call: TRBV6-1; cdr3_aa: CASSEAWGRQPQHF; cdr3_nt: TGTGCCAGCAGTGAAGCTTGGGGCCGGCAGCCCCAGCATTTT
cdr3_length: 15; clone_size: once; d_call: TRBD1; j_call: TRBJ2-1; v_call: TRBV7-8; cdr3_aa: CASSVDRGPYNEQFF; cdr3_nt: TGTGCCAGCAGCGTTGACAGGGGGCCCTACAATGAGCAGTTCTTC
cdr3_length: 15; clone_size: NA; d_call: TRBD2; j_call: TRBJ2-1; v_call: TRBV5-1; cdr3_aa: CASSLVGSGANEQFF; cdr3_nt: TGCGCCAGCAGCTTGGTAGGTAGCGGGGCCAATGAGCAGTTCTTC
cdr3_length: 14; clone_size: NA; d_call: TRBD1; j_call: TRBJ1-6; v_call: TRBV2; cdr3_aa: CASGRDTGGLPLHF; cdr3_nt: TGTGCCAGCGGGAGAGATACAGGGGGGTTACCCCTCCACTTT
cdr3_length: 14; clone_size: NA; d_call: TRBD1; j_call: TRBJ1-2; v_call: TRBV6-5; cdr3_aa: CASSKGQTNYGYTF; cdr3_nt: TGTGCCAGCAGCAAGGGACAGACTAACTATGGCTACACCTTC
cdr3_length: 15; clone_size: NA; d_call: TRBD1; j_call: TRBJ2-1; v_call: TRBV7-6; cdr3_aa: CASSRYRGSYNEQFF; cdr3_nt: TGTGCCAGCAGCCGATACAGGGGATCCTACAATGAGCAGTTCTTC
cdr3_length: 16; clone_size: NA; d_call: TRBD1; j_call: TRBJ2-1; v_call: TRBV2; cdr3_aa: CASSGTGGESYNEQFF; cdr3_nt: TGTGCCAGCAGTGGCACAGGGGGCGAATCCTACAATGAGCAGTTCTTC